This T cell receptor beta chain originates from a study of regulatory T cells in long-lasting Graves disease listed by TCRdb under 2021. Broadly, across the study: Persistent Graves' disease was defined as antithyroid drug treatment for over 5 years with persistently positive TSH receptor autoantibodies. Peripheral blood TCR sequencing and RNA sequencing compared persistent Graves' disease patients with newly diagnosed Graves' disease patients. The study was conducted in China and was registered as a clinical trial. TCR sequencing covered roughly 13 persistent and approximately 20 newly diagnosed Graves' disease patients, some 35 samples in total. On average, persistent Graves' disease patients in the clinical cohort had been on antithyroid drugs for about 10.3 years. The full study reports these points: Peripheral blood alone was examined, since thyroid tissue, which constituted the primary lesion, could not be accessed. Persistent disease showed preferential use of TRBV28, TRBJ1-2 and TRBJ2-5, whereas newly diagnosed disease favored TRBV20-1 and TRBJ2-1. Sequencing and analysis were restricted to the TCR beta chain. More public clonotypes were shared among persistent patients (2,741) than among newly diagnosed patients (just under 1,000). Persistent Graves' disease patients showed lower TCR Shannon entropy and fewer highly expanded clones than newly diagnosed patients, suggesting clonal expansion. The small sample size was acknowledged by the authors as a limitation that may reduce accuracy.

The V and J ends are trimmed by 6 bases and 5 bases, leaving 20 bases between them. Inclusive of the bounding cysteine and phenylalanine, the CDR3 is 16 residues long. This entry keeps only the CDR3 DNA: 48 bases, framed from base 1. According to the germline V gene, CDR1 reads MGHDK and CDR2 reads SYGVNS. At least ten counts were recorded for this clonotype. The antigen it binds to is not known. Per-base quality was not reported, and no clone a single base away is much larger than it. The receptor library was made with multiplex PCR. TCRdb names Illumina HiSeq 4000 as the instrument used. CDR3 regions were amplified by Arm-PCR with iRepertoire HTBI primers to construct TCR beta libraries. Gel purification was performed on PCR products prior to sequencing. In the paper's pipeline: Gene usage analysis of CDR3 amino acid clonotypes used the 60 to 75 TRBV and 14 to 15 TRBJ segments found across samples. COPE and FqMerger were used to merge the filtered high-quality paired reads into contigs. BLAST was used to align contigs to IMGT TRBV, TRBD and TRBJ reference genes, and CDR3 was defined according to IMGT. Any clonotype with a frequency above 0.1% was classified as a highly expanded clone. Shannon entropy was used to measure repertoire diversity, and the Gini coefficient was used to measure V-J evenness. A clonotype was considered public if more than one individual shared it. Using fastp at Q25 and MiXCR, TCRdb reprocessed the public reads and kept productive beta chains. Rows merge per CDR3 protein into single entries with the most common DNA and genes. TCRdb's processing, not the study's, gives the V and J calls here. The sample table holds 350,000 to 500,000 distinct CDR3 sequences, of which roughly 23% were seen once. The top ten clonotypes cover roughly an eighth of the sample.

In light of the paper, this sample's time point label describes: persistent/refractory GD, antithyroid drugs over 5 years with positive TRAb. For both TCR sequencing and RNA sequencing, RNA was extracted from PBMCs using TRIzol. Graves' disease was diagnosed according to American Thyroid Association guidelines. Recruitment of patients was carried out at an endocrinology department in Xi'an, China. Each patient gave about 8.1 milliliters of peripheral blood, collected in an EDTA anticoagulant tube. Ficoll Paque Plus density gradient separation was used to isolate PBMCs, and no further T cell sorting was performed. An Agilent 2100 Bioanalyzer and agarose gel were used to assess RNA quality, and a NanoDrop 2000 was used to measure RNA concentration.

The TCR comes from a female donor with Graves disease. The chain couples TRBV25-1 to TRBJ1-5, and TRBD1 may be the D gene, going by 5 matching bases. The sample consisted of peripheral blood mononuclear cells (PBMCs), taken when the disease was refractory, from a patient treated with antithyroid drugs. CDR3 sequence: CASSRSGGGGDQPQHF. The nucleotide sequence reads as follows: TGTGCCAGCAGCCGGTCGGGCGGGGGAGGGGATCAGCCCCAGCATTTT.